This T cell receptor (beta chain) emerged from a study of T-cell reconstitution after alpha-beta-depleted transplantation in children. Findings of the study overall: At day 60, the high TCRbeta diversity found in some patients originated from recipient T cells and thymic progenitors that had survived. A year post-transplant, T-cell counts and diversity derived mostly from newly produced T cells. Several hundred expanded graft clones reportedly were the source of alpha-beta T cells about two months after transplant.

A note on this clonotype: Its antigen is as yet unknown.

The CDR3 spans 14 residues. The V gene end was trimmed by 3 bases and the J gene end by 7 bases; junction bases not matched to a gene: 5. CDR1 is MNHNS, CDR2 SASEGT, per germline. The TCRbeta library was prepared with unique molecular identifiers. TCRdb re-derived calls from the PCR reads in MiXCR, one entry per CDR3 protein. The table lists 580,000 or so distinct CDR3 sequences, approximately 22% of them singletons. The clonotype was recovered from a boy under two years old who had a stem cell transplant for acute myeloid leukemia, so the T cells may come from the graft donor. The material was PBMCs, mostly from graft donor cells, obtained 360 days after TCRalphabeta/CD19-depleted stem cell transplant. The chain links TRBV6-1 to TRBJ2-1, with TRBD1 matching 8 bases. The CDR3 loop reads CASSDKTGVNEQFF. The CDR3 nucleotides are TGTGCCAGCAGTGACAAGACAGGGGTGAATGAGCAGTTCTTC.